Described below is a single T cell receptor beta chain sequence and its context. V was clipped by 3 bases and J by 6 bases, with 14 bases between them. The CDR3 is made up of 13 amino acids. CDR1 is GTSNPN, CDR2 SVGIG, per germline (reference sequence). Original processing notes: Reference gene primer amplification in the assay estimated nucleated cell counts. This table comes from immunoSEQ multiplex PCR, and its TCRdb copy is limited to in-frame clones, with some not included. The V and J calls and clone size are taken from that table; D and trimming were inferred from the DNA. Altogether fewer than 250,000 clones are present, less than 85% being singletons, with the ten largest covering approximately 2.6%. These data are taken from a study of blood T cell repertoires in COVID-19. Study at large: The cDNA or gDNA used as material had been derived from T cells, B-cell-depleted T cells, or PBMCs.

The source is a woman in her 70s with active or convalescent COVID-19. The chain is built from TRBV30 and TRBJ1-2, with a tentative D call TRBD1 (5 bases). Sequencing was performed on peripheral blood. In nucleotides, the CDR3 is TGTGCCTGGAGGGGGACTGGGGACCATGGCTACACCTTC. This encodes CAWRGTGDHGYTF.